Listed below are T cell receptor beta chains from one sample, sequenced in a study of technical replicates of blood from several donors. The repertoire was sequenced with immunoSEQ multiplex PCR; TCRdb's copy has only in-frame clones and lacks some. The table has about 74,000 clones, roughly four fifths seen once. The sequencing input was PBMCs. The source of these receptors is a human donor in good health. Some clones in this sample may be carry-over from other donors' samples. CDR3s include the opening cysteine and the closing phenylalanine or tryptophan.

14 TRBJ2-7 TRBV28 CASARSGGVREQYF
17 TRBJ2-2 TRBV4-2 CASSQESARAWTGELFF
14 TRBJ2-7 TRBV5-4 CASSLGGQDYEQYF
17 TRBJ2-7 TRBV4-1 CASSQGLSGRSPYEQYF
14 TRBJ2-1 TRBV7-2 CASSLTGGNNEQFF
12 TRBJ2-7 TRBV29-1 CSVVRGTNEQYF
12 TRBJ1-5 TRBV19 CASSGGVGPQHF
13 TRBJ2-7 TRBV7-2 CASNPGGAGEQYF
14 TRBJ2-2 TRBV6-1 CASSGTRITGELFF
13 TRBJ1-1 TRBV6-5 CASSYSVGPEAFF